Here is one T cell receptor beta chain with its context. TCRdb ran MiXCR on the RT-PCR reads and lists one entry per CDR3 protein. The sample includes roughly 700,000 distinct CDR3 sequences, roughly 14% of them seen just once. These data are taken from a study of response to subunit inactivated influenza vaccine. With 4 bases removed from V and 8 bases from J, the gap between germline ends came to 14 bases. CDR3 length: 13 amino acids. Germline assignment: CDR1 MNHEY and CDR2 SMNVEV (reference sequence). This chain uses TRBV27 with TRBJ1-1, with D tentatively TRBD1 (5 bases). The source is a man aged 45 to 65 who received an inactivated influenza vaccine. The source was PBMCs from blood, collected 14 days before vaccination. The CDR3 protein is CASSSLGAREAFF. The CDR3 DNA is TGTGCCAGCAGTTCCCTAGGGGCCAGAGAAGCTTTCTTT.